A selection of T cell receptor beta chains follows, all from one sample in a study of breast tumors, draining lymph nodes, adjacent tissues. TCRdb independently ran MiXCR on the multiplex PCR reads; one entry per CDR3 protein. In the table there are about 230,000 distinct CDR3 sequences, around 32% of which are singletons. Sequencing used axillary lymph node tissue. The receptors shown here come from a female donor with breast cancer. Some clones in this sample may be carry-over from other donors' samples. Both conserved end residues are part of each CDR3. Each record gives: V gene, D gene, clone size, J gene, CDR3 protein, CDR3 DNA. The D gene is left open where the match is weak. Some rows have no size entry. The others give once, few or many, or a class for an expanded clone.

V gene: TRBV4-1; D gene: .; clone size: many; J gene: TRBJ1-6; CDR3 protein: CASSQGSTGKNSPLHF; CDR3 DNA: TGCGCCAGCAGCCAAGGGTCAACAGGCAAGAATTCACCCCTCCACTTT
V gene: TRBV28; D gene: TRBD1; clone size: .; J gene: TRBJ1-3; CDR3 protein: CASSSAGTGGGGNTIYF; CDR3 DNA: TGTGCCAGCAGTTCTGCCGGGACAGGGGGCGGTGGTAACACCATATATTTT
V gene: TRBV12-3/TRBV12-4; D gene: TRBD2; clone size: many; J gene: TRBJ2-2; CDR3 protein: CASSLGLAPNTGELFF; CDR3 DNA: TGTGCCAGCAGTTTGGGACTAGCTCCGAACACCGGGGAGCTGTTTTTT
V gene: TRBV9; D gene: TRBD2; clone size: many; J gene: TRBJ2-1; CDR3 protein: CASSVEAGVSYNEQFF; CDR3 DNA: TGTGCCAGCAGCGTAGAGGCGGGAGTGTCCTACAATGAGCAGTTCTTC
V gene: TRBV5-1; D gene: TRBD2; clone size: many; J gene: TRBJ2-1; CDR3 protein: CASSIAGAPLNEQFF; CDR3 DNA: TGCGCCAGCAGCATAGCGGGAGCTCCCCTCAATGAGCAGTTCTTC
V gene: TRBV24-1; D gene: .; clone size: .; J gene: TRBJ1-2; CDR3 protein: CATSSQARYGYTF; CDR3 DNA: TGTGCCACCAGTTCTCAGGCCCGCTATGGCTACACCTTC
V gene: TRBV19; D gene: .; clone size: .; J gene: TRBJ1-5; CDR3 protein: CASSLWGRENQPQHF; CDR3 DNA: TGTGCCAGTAGTCTCTGGGGACGGGAGAATCAGCCCCAGCATTTT
V gene: TRBV5-1; D gene: TRBD1; clone size: .; J gene: TRBJ1-2; CDR3 protein: CASSKAPSGQGAYGYTF; CDR3 DNA: TGCGCCAGCAGCAAAGCACCATCGGGACAGGGAGCTTATGGCTACACCTTC
V gene: TRBV7-9; D gene: .; clone size: .; J gene: TRBJ2-6; CDR3 protein: CANGLSFSGANVLTF; CDR3 DNA: TGTGCCAACGGCTTATCATTCTCTGGGGCCAACGTCCTGACTTTC
V gene: TRBV29-1; D gene: TRBD1; clone size: .; J gene: TRBJ2-1; CDR3 protein: CSVGRGISNEQFF; CDR3 DNA: TGCAGCGTTGGCAGGGGGATCAGCAATGAGCAGTTCTTC
V gene: TRBV5-1; D gene: .; clone size: many; J gene: TRBJ2-2; CDR3 protein: CASSQGTSNTGELFF; CDR3 DNA: TGCGCCAGCAGCCAAGGGACTTCGAACACCGGGGAGCTGTTTTTT
V gene: TRBV28; D gene: .; clone size: many; J gene: TRBJ2-6; CDR3 protein: CASRSSAGANVLTF; CDR3 DNA: TGTGCCAGCAGATCCTCGGCTGGGGCCAACGTCCTGACTTTC
V gene: TRBV2; D gene: .; clone size: many; J gene: TRBJ2-7; CDR3 protein: CASSPPQYF; CDR3 DNA: TGTGCCAGCAGTCCCCCGCAGTACTTC
V gene: TRBV6-2/TRBV6-3; D gene: TRBD2; clone size: many; J gene: TRBJ2-7; CDR3 protein: CASSYPLAGGVHSYEQYF; CDR3 DNA: TGTGCCAGCAGTTATCCCCTAGCGGGGGGGGTCCACTCCTACGAGCAGTACTTC
V gene: TRBV9; D gene: TRBD2; clone size: .; J gene: TRBJ2-1; CDR3 protein: CASSVATISGVNAQFF; CDR3 DNA: TGTGCCAGCAGCGTAGCTACCATTAGCGGGGTGAATGCGCAGTTCTTC
V gene: TRBV3-1; D gene: .; clone size: .; J gene: TRBJ1-6; CDR3 protein: CASSQNEDSPPHF; CDR3 DNA: TGTGCCAGCAGCCAGAACGAGGATTCACCCCCCCACTTT
V gene: TRBV7-9; D gene: .; clone size: .; J gene: TRBJ2-7; CDR3 protein: CASSLAEGALEQYF; CDR3 DNA: TGTGCCAGCAGCTTAGCGGAGGGGGCATTGGAGCAGTACTTC
V gene: TRBV6-1; D gene: TRBD2; clone size: few; J gene: TRBJ2-1; CDR3 protein: CASSAKTSGSLGEQFF; CDR3 DNA: TGTGCCAGCAGCGCGAAAACTAGCGGCAGCTTGGGTGAGCAGTTCTTC
V gene: TRBV20-1; D gene: TRBD1; clone size: many; J gene: TRBJ1-2; CDR3 protein: CSANQGARGYTF; CDR3 DNA: TGCAGTGCTAACCAGGGGGCTAGGGGCTACACCTTC
V gene: TRBV29-1; D gene: .; clone size: once; J gene: TRBJ2-5; CDR3 protein: CSVDSLVAGETQYF; CDR3 DNA: TGCAGCGTTGACTCCCTAGTGGCAGGGGAGACCCAGTACTTC
V gene: TRBV24-1; D gene: TRBD2; clone size: many; J gene: TRBJ2-5; CDR3 protein: CATSDNGLVETQYF; CDR3 DNA: TGTGCCACCAGTGACAACGGACTAGTGGAGACCCAGTACTTC
V gene: TRBV20-1; D gene: TRBD2; clone size: .; J gene: TRBJ2-3; CDR3 protein: CSALKAGLTDTQYF; CDR3 DNA: TGCAGTGCCCTGAAAGCGGGGCTAACAGATACGCAGTATTTT
V gene: TRBV27; D gene: .; clone size: .; J gene: TRBJ2-6; CDR3 protein: CASTTGTPSPSGANVLTF; CDR3 DNA: TGTGCCAGCACTACCGGGACGCCAAGCCCCTCTGGGGCCAACGTCCTGACTTTC
V gene: TRBV5-6; D gene: .; clone size: .; J gene: TRBJ1-2; CDR3 protein: CASSYTGMDGYTF; CDR3 DNA: TGTGCCAGCAGTTATACAGGGATGGATGGCTACACCTTC
V gene: TRBV19; D gene: TRBD2; clone size: many; J gene: TRBJ2-2; CDR3 protein: CASSRTSGANTGELFF; CDR3 DNA: TGTGCCAGTAGCCGGACTAGCGGGGCCAACACCGGGGAGCTGTTTTTT
V gene: TRBV12-3/TRBV12-4; D gene: .; clone size: .; J gene: TRBJ1-1; CDR3 protein: CASNSRLKNTEAFF; CDR3 DNA: TGTGCCAGCAACTCCCGACTGAAGAACACTGAAGCTTTCTTT
V gene: TRBV20-1; D gene: TRBD1; clone size: .; J gene: TRBJ1-2; CDR3 protein: CSATTGFSYGYTF; CDR3 DNA: TGCAGTGCCACGACAGGGTTTAGCTATGGCTACACCTTC
V gene: TRBV7-9; D gene: TRBD2; clone size: .; J gene: TRBJ2-3; CDR3 protein: CASSSNSGNEQYF; CDR3 DNA: TGTGCCAGCAGCTCGAATAGCGGGAATGAGCAGTATTTT
V gene: TRBV7-8; D gene: .; clone size: many; J gene: TRBJ2-3; CDR3 protein: CASSLVSRDTQYF; CDR3 DNA: TGTGCCAGCAGCTTAGTTAGCCGCGATACGCAGTATTTT
V gene: TRBV9; D gene: TRBD2; clone size: many; J gene: TRBJ2-1; CDR3 protein: CASSGTSGIYEQFF; CDR3 DNA: TGTGCCAGCAGCGGGACTAGCGGGATATATGAGCAGTTCTTC
V gene: TRBV5-1; D gene: TRBD2; clone size: .; J gene: TRBJ2-3; CDR3 protein: CASSVGLAANTDTQYF; CDR3 DNA: TGCGCCAGCAGCGTGGGACTAGCGGCCAACACAGATACGCAGTATTTT
V gene: TRBV7-2; D gene: .; clone size: many; J gene: TRBJ1-3; CDR3 protein: CASSQGTGGNTIYF; CDR3 DNA: TGTGCCAGCAGCCAAGGGACGGGTGGAAACACCATATATTTT
V gene: TRBV6-5; D gene: .; clone size: many; J gene: TRBJ2-2; CDR3 protein: CASSPDRNTGELFF; CDR3 DNA: TGTGCCAGCAGCCCCGACAGGAACACCGGGGAGCTGTTTTTT
V gene: TRBV5-1; D gene: .; clone size: .; J gene: TRBJ2-3; CDR3 protein: CASSFARSGKDTQYF; CDR3 DNA: TGCGCCAGCAGCTTCGCCAGGAGTGGGAAAGATACGCAGTATTTT
V gene: TRBV2; D gene: .; clone size: once; J gene: TRBJ1-4; CDR3 protein: CASSEKGGTTNEKLFF; CDR3 DNA: TGTGCCAGCAGTGAAAAGGGAGGCACAACTAATGAAAAACTGTTTTTT
V gene: TRBV10-3; D gene: .; clone size: few; J gene: TRBJ1-1; CDR3 protein: CAIRGEGSTEAFF; CDR3 DNA: TGTGCCATCAGGGGGGAGGGGAGCACTGAAGCTTTCTTT
V gene: TRBV2; D gene: .; clone size: many; J gene: TRBJ1-6; CDR3 protein: CASSEAKASPLHF; CDR3 DNA: TGTGCCAGCAGTGAAGCGAAGGCTTCACCCCTCCACTTT
V gene: TRBV19; D gene: TRBD1; clone size: .; J gene: TRBJ1-5; CDR3 protein: CASGMGDRASNQPQHF; CDR3 DNA: TGTGCCAGTGGTATGGGAGACAGGGCGAGCAATCAGCCCCAGCATTTT
V gene: TRBV6-5; D gene: TRBD1; clone size: .; J gene: TRBJ2-2; CDR3 protein: CASRRQGYTGELFF; CDR3 DNA: TGTGCCAGCAGAAGACAGGGGTACACCGGGGAGCTGTTTTTT
V gene: TRBV19; D gene: .; clone size: .; J gene: TRBJ1-2; CDR3 protein: CASSASGLAGGYTF; CDR3 DNA: TGTGCCAGTAGTGCCTCGGGACTAGCGGGGGGCTACACCTTC
V gene: TRBV3-1; D gene: TRBD1; clone size: many; J gene: TRBJ2-7; CDR3 protein: CASSQGWTGGYEQYF; CDR3 DNA: TGTGCCAGCAGCCAAGGGTGGACAGGGGGCTACGAGCAGTACTTC
V gene: TRBV19; D gene: TRBD1; clone size: few; J gene: TRBJ1-1; CDR3 protein: CASQDRSLVEAFF; CDR3 DNA: TGTGCCAGCCAGGACAGGTCCTTGGTGGAAGCTTTCTTT
V gene: TRBV7-9; D gene: .; clone size: .; J gene: TRBJ1-3; CDR3 protein: CASSFSGGRSGNTIYF; CDR3 DNA: TGTGCCAGCAGCTTTTCTGGGGGGCGCTCTGGAAACACCATATATTTT
V gene: TRBV5-4; D gene: .; clone size: few; J gene: TRBJ2-2; CDR3 protein: CASSPEPIANTGELFF; CDR3 DNA: TGTGCCAGCAGCCCCGAGCCGATCGCGAACACCGGGGAGCTGTTTTTT
V gene: TRBV12-3/TRBV12-4; D gene: .; clone size: .; J gene: TRBJ2-7; CDR3 protein: CASSRNGSMYNEQYF; CDR3 DNA: TGTGCCAGCAGTCGAAACGGGAGTATGTACAATGAGCAGTACTTC
V gene: TRBV7-2; D gene: TRBD2; clone size: .; J gene: TRBJ2-5; CDR3 protein: CASSLAGGRAGETQYF; CDR3 DNA: TGTGCCAGCAGCTTAGCTGGGGGGAGGGCCGGGGAGACCCAGTACTTC
V gene: TRBV28; D gene: .; clone size: .; J gene: TRBJ1-2; CDR3 protein: CASSYIHYGHTF; CDR3 DNA: TGTGCCAGCAGTTACATCCACTATGGCCACACCTTC
V gene: TRBV7-9; D gene: TRBD2; clone size: many; J gene: TRBJ2-3; CDR3 protein: CASSLAVSGGTDTQYF; CDR3 DNA: TGTGCCAGCAGCTTAGCAGTAAGCGGGGGCACAGATACGCAGTATTTT
V gene: TRBV27; D gene: .; clone size: .; J gene: TRBJ2-3; CDR3 protein: CASSLGRTGTQYF; CDR3 DNA: TGTGCCAGCAGTTTAGGGCGTACAGGTACGCAGTATTTT
V gene: TRBV20-1; D gene: TRBD2; clone size: many; J gene: TRBJ2-7; CDR3 protein: CSARRFSGRFTYEQYF; CDR3 DNA: TGCAGTGCTAGACGATTTAGCGGGAGGTTCACCTACGAGCAGTACTTC
V gene: TRBV11-3; D gene: .; clone size: .; J gene: TRBJ1-4; CDR3 protein: CASSLGEKLFF; CDR3 DNA: TGTGCCAGCAGCTTAGGGGAAAAACTGTTTTTT
V gene: TRBV27; D gene: .; clone size: .; J gene: TRBJ2-1; CDR3 protein: CASSLTRALSYNEQFF; CDR3 DNA: TGTGCCAGCAGTTTAACGAGAGCCCTCTCCTACAATGAGCAGTTCTTC
V gene: TRBV20-1; D gene: .; clone size: .; J gene: TRBJ2-1; CDR3 protein: CSAPRAGRSSYNEQFF; CDR3 DNA: TGCAGTGCTCCACGAGCTGGGCGGAGCTCCTACAATGAGCAGTTCTTC
V gene: TRBV7-2; D gene: .; clone size: many; J gene: TRBJ1-5; CDR3 protein: CASSLAPGLWDQPQHF; CDR3 DNA: TGTGCCAGCAGCTTAGCTCCGGGACTATGGGATCAGCCCCAGCATTTT
V gene: TRBV29-1; D gene: TRBD2; clone size: many; J gene: TRBJ2-3; CDR3 protein: CSAREVGSSDTQYF; CDR3 DNA: TGCAGCGCCCGGGAGGTTGGGAGTTCAGATACGCAGTATTTT
V gene: TRBV11-2; D gene: TRBD2; clone size: few; J gene: TRBJ2-1; CDR3 protein: CASSRIAGANEQFF; CDR3 DNA: TGTGCCAGCAGCCGAATAGCGGGTGCGAATGAGCAGTTCTTC
V gene: TRBV20-1; D gene: TRBD2; clone size: many; J gene: TRBJ2-5; CDR3 protein: CSAEKGLAGGLHQETQYF; CDR3 DNA: TGCAGTGCAGAAAAGGGACTAGCGGGAGGACTTCACCAAGAGACCCAGTACTTC